A selection of T cell receptor beta chains follows, all from one sample in a study of STAT5B mutations in CD4+ large granular lymphocyte leukemia. Produced via immunoSEQ multiplex PCR; TCRdb's table is partial and in-frame only. The sample lists over 20,000 clones; 81% were seen once. Sequenced: CD4+ T cells from blood buffy coats. Receptors originate from a human donor in good health. CDR3s include the opening cysteine and the closing phenylalanine or tryptophan. A D gene is named only where the DNA matches it firmly. Size is omitted from some rows. Given values are once, few, many or a class for expanded clones.

>TRBV7-9|TRBJ1-4|-|-
TGTGCCAGCAGGCGGGACGGAAGGAATGAAAAACTGTTTTTT
CASRRDGRNEKLFF
>TRBV6-5|TRBJ1-2|-|-
TGTGCCAGCAGTTACTCGCCGGGAGGAAGCGGCTACACCTTC
CASSYSPGGSGYTF
>TRBV19|TRBJ1-5|TRBD1|few
TGTGCCAGTAGTATAGGACAGGGTGAGCCCCAGCATTTT
CASSIGQGEPQHF
>TRBV11-3|TRBJ2-1|TRBD1|-
TGTGCCAGCAGCCTAGGACAGGGGGCCCGTGAGCAGTTCTTC
CASSLGQGAREQFF
>TRBV11-3|TRBJ1-2|-|-
TGTGCCAGCAGCTTAGATAGGGAGTCTGGCTACACCTTC
CASSLDRESGYTF
>TRBV5-6|TRBJ2-4|-|once
TGTGCCAGCAGCTTTTGGCATACCAAAAACATTCAGTACTTC
CASSFWHTKNIQYF
>TRBV6-5|TRBJ1-2|TRBD1|-
TGTGCCAGCAGGTGGACAGGGAACTATGGCTACACCTTC
CASRWTGNYGYTF
>TRBV5-5|TRBJ1-5|-|-
TGTGCCAGCAGCATGGGCGGTGGCAATCAGCCCCAGCATTTT
CASSMGGGNQPQHF
>TRBV10-1|TRBJ2-1|-|-
TGCGCCAGCAGGAGTGACAGGCGAAATGAGCAGTTCTTC
CASRSDRRNEQFF
>TRBV7-2|TRBJ2-1|-|-
TGTGCCAGCAGCTTAGTGGCTAGCACTTACAATGAGCAGTTCTTC
CASSLVASTYNEQFF
>TRBV11-3|TRBJ2-2|-|-
TGTGCCAGCAGCGCCCCACAGTATTATTGGGGGGTGAACACCGGGGAGCTGTTTTTT
CASSAPQYYWGVNTGELFF
>TRBV6-1|TRBJ2-1|-|-
TGTGCCAGCAGTGCTCGACAGCCATACAATGAGCAGTTCTTC
CASSARQPYNEQFF
>TRBV5-1|TRBJ2-3|-|-
TGCGCCAGCAGCCCTGTCACATCGCCGGGGCAGTATTTT
CASSPVTSPGQYF
>TRBV7-6|TRBJ2-3|TRBD2|-
TGTGCCAGCAGCCCCCGACTAGCGGGAGGGCCGGATTGGTCAGATACGCAGTATTTT
CASSPRLAGGPDWSDTQYF
>TRBV28|TRBJ1-2|TRBD1|-
TGTGCCAGCAGTTCCGCAGGGGGTTCTAACTATGGCTACACCTTC
CASSSAGGSNYGYTF
>TRBV10-3|TRBJ2-7|TRBD2|-
TGTGCCATCAGTCCGGGACTACCGTCCTACGAGCAGTACTTC
CAISPGLPSYEQYF
>TRBV7-2|TRBJ2-3|TRBD2|-
TGTGCCAGCAGCTCCCAAGGGGGAGCGGGAGGGCAGACGCAGTATTTT
CASSSQGGAGGQTQYF
>TRBV9|TRBJ2-3|TRBD2|-
TGTGCCAGCAGCCCCCGGACTAGCGGAGATACGCAGTATTTT
CASSPRTSGDTQYF
>TRBV7-9|TRBJ1-4|TRBD1|-
TGTGCCAGCAGCTTGACAGGGGGTGATGAAAAACTGTTTTTT
CASSLTGGDEKLFF
>TRBV5-8|TRBJ1-5|TRBD1|-
TGTGCCAGCAGCGATACAGGGGATCAGCCCCAGCATTTT
CASSDTGDQPQHF
>TRBV7-9|TRBJ2-5|TRBD1|-
TGTGCCAGCAGCTTAGAGGGGGGGACAGGGTCAGAGACCCAGTACTTC
CASSLEGGTGSETQYF
>TRBV7-2|TRBJ2-2|TRBD2|-
TGTGCCAGCAGCTCCCCCGGGGCGGGAGCATTTGGGGAGCTGTTTTTT
CASSSPGAGAFGELFF